These 21 T cell receptor beta chains share one sample of origin, sequenced in a study of OX40 agonist ivuxolimab in advanced cancers. Some clones are missing from TCRdb's copy, which holds only in-frame ones; the method was immunoSEQ multiplex PCR. The sample gives 73,000 or so clones, 65% to 90% of which show up once; around 0.75% is in the top ten. This material consisted of CD4+ or CD8+ T cells sorted from blood, taken in a trial of the OX40 agonist ivuxolimab. Source of these receptors: an adult with an advanced solid tumor such as melanoma, head and neck, liver or kidney cancer.

The V gene is TRBV7-9, the J gene TRBJ2-7; possibly TRBD2 for D (5 bases). The CDR3 totals 12 residues. Between the trimmed V and J ends, which lost 6 bases and 4 bases, there was a span of 10 bases. The germline CDR1 and CDR2 sequences are SEHNR and FQNEAQ (reference sequence). The CDR3 DNA sequence: TGTGCCAGCAGTCTAGGGAGATACGAGCAGTACTTC. The encoded protein is CASSLGRYEQYF. The full variable domain, with the rest looked up from reference TRBV7-9 and TRBJ2-7, is DTGVSQNPRHKITKRGQNVTFRCDPISEHNRLYWYRQTLGQGPEFLTYFQNEAQLEKSRLLSDRFSAERPKGSFSTLEIQRTEQGDSAMYLCASSLGRYEQYFGPGTRLTVT.

This chain links TRBV6-6 with TRBJ2-2; 11 bases agree with TRBD2. CDR3 size: 16 residues. Germline CDR1 MNHNY, CDR2 SVGAGI (reference sequence). The J segment lost 4 bases and the V segment lost 6 bases, leaving 7 bases of the junction unmatched. For the CDR3, the DNA is TGTGCCAGCAGATACGGACTAGCGGGCCCCACCGGGGAGCTGTTTTTT. It codes for CASRYGLAGPTGELFF.

V and J are TRBV4-3 and TRBJ2-4; D gene unclear. Germline V gene sequence: CDR1 LGHNA, CDR2 YSLEER. Between the trimmed V and J ends, which lost 0 bases and 0 bases, there was a span of 12 bases. CDR3 length: 17 amino acids. The CDR3 DNA follows: TGCGCCAGCAGCCAAGAAACCCTTGGGTTAGCCAAAAACATTCAGTACTTC. As protein: CASSQETLGLAKNIQYF.

J is TRBJ1-3 and V is TRBV7-9; D ambiguous. The CDR3 is 16 amino acids. Germline V gene sequence: CDR1 SEHNR, CDR2 FQNEAQ (reference sequence). The germline V and J ends were trimmed by 1 base and 2 bases, with 12 bases remaining between them. The CDR3 sequence is CASSLGGRPTGNTIYF. Written as DNA, the CDR3 is TGTGCCAGCAGCTTAGGCGGGAGGCCGACTGGAAACACCATATATTTT.

This clone was counted only a few times. This specimen includes other DNA sequences encoding the same CDR3. The V and J genes are TRBV5-1 and TRBJ2-7; D is unclear. This CDR3 has 14 residues. Between the trimmed V and J ends, which lost 0 bases and 2 bases, there was a span of 9 bases. From germline, CDR1 is SGHRS and CDR2 YFSETQ. In nucleotides, the CDR3 is TGCGCCAGCAGCTTGGTTGTACAGCCCTACGAGCAGTACTTC. Translation gives CASSLVVQPYEQYF.

The chain carries TRBV28 and TRBJ2-3; D may be TRBD2 (5 bases). Germline values: CDR1 MDHEN, CDR2 SYDVKM. The CDR3 spans 15 residues. V was pared by 0 bases and J by 2 bases, with 9 bases between. The CDR3, as DNA: TGTGCCAGCAGTTTATGGATCGGGGACACAGATACGCAGTATTTT. Translation: CASSLWIGDTDTQYF.

The rearrangement joins TRBV2 to TRBJ1-5; perhaps TRBD1 as D (6 bases). Germline CDR1 SNHLY, CDR2 FYNNEI. The CDR3 totals 13 residues. V dropped 4 bases and J dropped 6 bases, with 10 bases sitting between them. CDR3 bases: TGTGCCAGCAGTGGAGACAGGTCTCAGCCCCAGCATTTT. This codes for CASSGDRSQPQHF.

This chain links TRBV7-3 with TRBJ2-3, with TRBD2 matching 7 bases. The junction had 6 bases not matched to a gene; V was cut back by 5 bases and J by 4 bases. The germline gives CDR1 SGHTA, CDR2 FQGTGA. The CDR3 is 14 amino acids. The CDR3 coding sequence is TGTGCCAGCAGCCCCGGACTAGTCGCAGATACGCAGTATTTT. Translated: CASSPGLVADTQYF.

The chain joins TRBV19 to TRBJ2-5; D remains unclear. V was shortened by 5 bases and J by 0 bases, with 4 bases between the two germline ends. Germline V gives CDR1 LNHDA, CDR2 SQIVND (reference sequence). The CDR3 runs to 12 residues. The CDR3 DNA sequence: TGTGCCAGTAGTCCAAACCAAGAGACCCAGTACTTC. Translated, it gives CASSPNQETQYF.

The rearrangement joins TRBV14 to TRBJ2-1; D gene uncertain. Germline V gives CDR1 SGHDN, CDR2 FVKESK. The CDR3 spans 13 residues. The ends were cut back, 2 bases at V and 3 bases at J, with 5 bases in the middle. The CDR3 nucleotides are TGTGCCAGCAGCCAATTAAACTACAATGAGCAGTTCTTC. Translating gives CASSQLNYNEQFF.

The V and J genes are TRBV30 and TRBJ2-2; no reliable D call. CDR1 is GTSNPN and CDR2 is SVGIG in the germline V gene (reference sequence). CDR3 length: 15 amino acids. Trimming took off 0 bases at V and 4 bases at J, with 12 bases between the two ends. CDR3 region: CAWSVENVGTGELFF. DNA for the CDR3: TGTGCCTGGAGTGTGGAGAATGTAGGCACCGGGGAGCTGTTTTTT.

This clone has a handful of counts. The J gene is TRBJ2-5, the V gene TRBV10-3, with TRBD1 as a possible D gene (5 bases). The germline V gene has CDR1 ENHRY and CDR2 SYGVKD. The CDR3 sequence is 14 residues long. Trimming took 3 bases from V and 0 from J, leaving 8 bases between them. For the CDR3, the DNA is TGTGCCATCAGTGAAACGACAGACCAAGAGACCCAGTACTTC. Amino acids: CAISETTDQETQYF.

In nucleotides, the CDR3 is TGTGCCAGCAGCTTAGAGGGCCTCCCCTCCTACGAGCAGTACTTC. As protein: CASSLEGLPSYEQYF. The chain combines TRBV7-2 with TRBJ2-7; D not resolved. Trimming pared 1 base from V and 0 bases from J, leaving 10 bases between. CDR3 length: 15 residues. Germline CDR1 and CDR2: SGHTA and FQGNSA.

The CDR3 DNA reads TGTGCCAGCGGGCAGACAGATACGCAGTATTTT. It specifies CASGQTDTQYF. The chain combines TRBV2 with TRBJ2-3; D gene uncertain. Trimming cost V 8 bases and J 3 bases, with 6 bases left between them. Germline assignment: CDR1 SNHLY and CDR2 FYNNEI. The CDR3 is made up of 11 amino acids.

This rearrangement joins TRBV6-4 to TRBJ2-2; TRBD2 agrees at 8 bases. Germline CDR1 reads MRHNA; CDR2 reads SNTAGT. The trim removed 6 bases at V and 0 bases at J, leaving 6 bases unmatched. CDR3 length equals 16 residues. The CDR3 region is CASSPLAGANTGELFF. DNA of the CDR3: TGTGCCAGCAGCCCCCTAGCGGGCGCGAACACCGGGGAGCTGTTTTTT.

The chain joins TRBV30 to TRBJ1-2; tentative D call: TRBD1 (5 bases). From germline, CDR1 is GTSNPN and CDR2 SVGIG (reference sequence). The CDR3 is made up of 13 amino acids. Trimming shortened V by 3 bases and J by 8 bases, and 16 bases separated the two germline ends. CDR3 DNA: TGTGCCTGGAGACTTTCAGGGCATGGAGGCTACACCTTC. Translation gives CAWRLSGHGGYTF.

CDR3 residues: CASSYGRSTDTQYF. The CDR3 DNA sequence: TGTGCCAGCAGTTACGGTAGGAGCACAGATACGCAGTATTTT. This chain joins TRBV6-5 and TRBJ2-3; D is ambiguous. The CDR3 runs 14 residues. CDR1 is MNHEY and CDR2 is SVGAGI in the germline V gene. Trimming took 2 bases from V and 0 from J, leaving 6 bases between them.

The DNA of the CDR3 is TGTGCCAGCAGGCAGGGGTATTCGCAAGAGACCCAGTACTTC. Protein sequence: CASRQGYSQETQYF. This sequence joins TRBV6-5 and TRBJ2-5; TRBD1 is a possible D gene (6 bases). CDR3 length: 14 residues. Germline CDR1 and CDR2: MNHEY and SVGAGI. The V end was cut by 6 bases, the J end by 2 bases, with 13 bases between.

The rearrangement uses TRBV29-1 and TRBJ1-2; D possibly corresponds to TRBD1 (5 bases). V gave up 3 bases and J gave up 1 base, with 15 bases separating them. Germline CDR1 and CDR2: SQVTM and ANQGSEA. This CDR3 is 15 amino acids long. CDR3 amino acids: CSVDSREGDNYGYTF. The CDR3 DNA sequence: TGCAGCGTTGACTCCAGGGAGGGCGATAACTATGGCTACACCTTC.

The chain employs TRBV11-2 and TRBJ2-5; D not resolved. V gave up 2 bases and J gave up 5 bases, with 9 bases separating them. The CDR3 covers 13 residues. Germline CDR1 reads SGHAT; CDR2 reads FQNNGV. The CDR3 nucleotides read TGTGCCAGCAGCTTAAATTCGGTGGAGACCCAGTACTTC. Translating gives CASSLNSVETQYF.

Note on this clone: The same CDR3 can be traced to other DNA sequences in this sample. The chain has TRBV29-1 and TRBJ2-7, with D possibly called TRBD1 or TRBD2 (5 bases each). The V and J ends lost 4 bases and 1 base respectively, with 8 bases between them. The V gene's germline CDR1 is SQVTM and CDR2 ANQGSEA. The CDR3 consists of 12 residues. The CDR3 loop reads CSVGGASYEQYF. The DNA for the CDR3 is TGCAGCGTTGGAGGGGCTTCCTACGAGCAGTACTTC.